These T cell receptor beta chains were read from a single sample in a study of blood T cell repertoires in COVID-19. Here immunoSEQ multiplex PCR was the method, and the copy in TCRdb shows in-frame clones only, minus some. Of some 100,000 clones in the sample, about 86% are singletons; the top ten hold around 5%. Sequences were obtained from peripheral blood. These receptors were taken from a human donor in a cohort sampled during active COVID-19. CDR3s include the opening cysteine and the closing phenylalanine or tryptophan. The D gene is left open where the match is weak. Size values are once, few and many counts, or a class for expanded clones, and some rows have none.

>NA|TRBV10-1|TRBJ2-7|14|TRBD1
CASFRTGGRYEQYF
TGCGCCAGCTTTAGGACAGGGGGCCGCTACGAGCAGTACTTC
>NA|TRBV5-1|TRBJ2-1|16|TRBD2
CASSSLTSGSGNEQFF
TGCGCCAGCAGCTCCCTTACTAGCGGGAGCGGTAATGAGCAGTTCTTC
>NA|TRBV7-8|TRBJ1-4|13|NA
CASKGEGGEKLFF
TGTGCCAGCAAGGGGGAGGGTGGTGAAAAACTGTTTTTT
>NA|TRBV9|TRBJ1-1|12|TRBD1
CASSSDREKAFF
TGTGCCAGCAGCTCAGACAGGGAAAAAGCTTTCTTT
>NA|TRBV28|TRBJ2-4|18|NA
CASSPLGGLLAGQNIQYF
TGTGCCAGCAGCCCCCTGGGAGGTTTACTGGCGGGACAAAACATTCAGTACTTC
>NA|TRBV7-9|TRBJ1-6|16|TRBD1
CASSLDRTGTYSPLHF
TGTGCCAGCAGCCTCGACCGGACAGGGACGTATTCACCCCTCCACTTT
>NA|TRBV19|TRBJ2-1|14|TRBD1
CASSLQGVYNEQFF
TGTGCCAGTAGTTTACAGGGGGTCTACAATGAGCAGTTCTTC
>NA|TRBV5-1|TRBJ2-5|14|TRBD1
CASSYGQAGETQYF
TGCGCCAGCAGCTACGGACAGGCGGGTGAGACCCAGTACTTC
>NA|TRBV30|TRBJ1-2|14|TRBD1
CAWSRNTGANGYTF
TGTGCCTGGAGTAGAAACACAGGGGCGAATGGCTACACCTTC
>NA|TRBV10-3|TRBJ2-1|15|NA
CAITPGHPSYNEQFF
TGTGCCATCACGCCCGGACACCCCTCCTACAATGAGCAGTTCTTC
>once|TRBV30|TRBJ2-3|15|NA
CAWTRGGLETDTQYF
TGTGCCTGGACCCGAGGAGGTTTGGAGACAGATACGCAGTATTTT
>once|TRBV5-4|TRBJ2-7|18|TRBD2
CASSRVGSGTYDGYEQYF
TGTGCCAGCAGCCGAGTCGGTAGCGGGACCTACGACGGGTACGAGCAGTACTTC
>NA|TRBV29-1|TRBJ2-7|13|TRBD1
CSARTGNPYEQYF
TGCAGCGCCCGGACAGGAAACCCCTACGAGCAGTACTTC
>NA|TRBV6-5|TRBJ2-2|15|NA
CASTGLALRTGELFF
TGTGCCAGCACCGGGCTAGCATTACGAACCGGGGAGCTGTTTTTT
>NA|TRBV7-9|TRBJ1-6|12|NA
CASSLVDSPLHF
TGTGCCAGCAGCTTAGTAGATTCACCCCTCCACTTT
>few|TRBV27|TRBJ2-7|14|NA
CASRPLGAGYEQYF
TGTGCCAGCCGACCGTTGGGCGCGGGCTACGAGCAGTACTTC
>NA|TRBV28|TRBJ1-1|15|NA
CASSLNPTGDTEAFF
TGTGCCAGCAGTTTAAACCCCACAGGCGACACTGAAGCTTTCTTT
>NA|TRBV18|TRBJ1-3|16|NA
CASSPGGTGSGNTIYF
TGTGCCAGCTCCCCCGGCGGAACGGGCTCTGGAAACACCATATATTTT
>NA|TRBV6-6|TRBJ2-2|15|NA
CASRLQGGHTGELFF
TGTGCCAGCAGACTACAGGGGGGGCATACCGGGGAGCTGTTTTTT
>NA|TRBV30|TRBJ2-2|14|TRBD2
CAWSGGGRTGELFF
TGTGCCTGGAGTGGCGGGGGACGGACCGGGGAGCTGTTTTTT
>NA|TRBV20-1|TRBJ2-5|16|TRBD2
CSASYSGSLDGETQYF
TGCAGTGCTAGTTATAGCGGGAGTTTAGATGGGGAGACCCAGTACTTC
>few|TRBV6-5|TRBJ1-6|16|NA
CASSWVQSAIGSPLHF
TGTGCCAGCAGTTGGGTACAGTCCGCAATTGGCTCACCCCTCCACTTT
>NA|TRBV10-1|TRBJ1-1|16|TRBD1
CASSPYTGGVYTEAFF
TGCGCCAGCAGTCCCTACACAGGGGGCGTTTATACTGAAGCTTTCTTT
>NA|TRBV27|TRBJ1-5|12|NA
CASSFGNQPQHF
TGTGCCAGCAGTTTCGGGAATCAGCCCCAGCACTTT
>NA|TRBV12-3/TRBV12-4|TRBJ2-4|13|TRBD1
CASSLGDRGPNAF
TGTGCCAGCAGTTTAGGGGACAGGGGGCCTAACGCGTTC
>NA|TRBV7-2|TRBJ2-7|16|NA
CASSVRTGTLSYEQYF
TGTGCCAGCAGCGTCAGGACTGGCACACTCTCCTACGAGCAGTACTTC
>NA|TRBV11-2|TRBJ1-4|16|NA
CASSPMGGGTNEKLFF
TGTGCCAGCAGCCCCATGGGGGGGGGAACTAATGAAAAACTGTTTTTT
>NA|TRBV4-3|TRBJ2-7|15|TRBD1
CASSQQGQGSYEQYF
TGCGCCAGCAGCCAGCAAGGACAGGGCTCCTACGAGCAGTACTTC
>NA|TRBV19|TRBJ2-5|15|NA
CASSKVGTSQETQYF
TGTGCCAGTAGTAAAGTCGGCACTAGCCAAGAGACCCAGTACTTC
>NA|TRBV6-5|TRBJ2-3|13|NA
CASKRASTDTQYF
TGTGCCAGCAAGCGTGCTAGCACAGATACGCAGTATTTT
>NA|TRBV28|TRBJ2-3|14|NA
CASSPTASRATQYF
TGTGCCAGCAGCCCGACAGCGAGCAGAGCTACGCAGTATTTT
>NA|TRBV5-4|TRBJ1-2|14|NA
CASSPLGGDYGYTF
TGTGCCAGCAGCCCCTTGGGGGGGGACTATGGCTACACCTTC
>NA|TRBV6-2/TRBV6-3|TRBJ1-5|15|TRBD1
CASSYEGALNQPQHF
TGTGCCAGCAGTTACGAGGGGGCGCTGAATCAGCCCCAGCATTTT